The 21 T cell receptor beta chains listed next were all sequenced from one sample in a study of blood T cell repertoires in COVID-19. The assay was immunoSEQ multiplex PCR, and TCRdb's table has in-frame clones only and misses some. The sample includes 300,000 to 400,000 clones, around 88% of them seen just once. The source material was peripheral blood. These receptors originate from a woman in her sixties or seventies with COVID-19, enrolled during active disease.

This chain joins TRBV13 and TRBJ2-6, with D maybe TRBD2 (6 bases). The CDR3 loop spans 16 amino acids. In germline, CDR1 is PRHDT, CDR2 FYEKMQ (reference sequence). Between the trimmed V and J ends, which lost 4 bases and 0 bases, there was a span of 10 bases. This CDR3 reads CASSSRRDSGANVLTF. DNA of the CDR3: TGTGCCAGCAGCTCGAGGAGGGACTCTGGGGCCAACGTCCTGACTTTC.

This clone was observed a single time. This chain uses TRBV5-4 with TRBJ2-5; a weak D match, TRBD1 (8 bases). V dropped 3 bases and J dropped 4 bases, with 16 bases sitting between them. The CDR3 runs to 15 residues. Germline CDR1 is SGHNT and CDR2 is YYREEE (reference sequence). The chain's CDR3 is CASSSRQGRAETQYF. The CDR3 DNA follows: TGTGCCAGCAGCTCAAGACAGGGGAGGGCAGAGACCCAGTACTTC.

In DNA form, the CDR3 reads TGTGCCAGCAGCCTTGGCTTTGTTAACACTGAAGCTTTCTTT. It is translated as CASSLGFVNTEAFF. This rearrangement joins TRBV3-1 (or the pseudogene TRBV3-2) to TRBJ1-1; no reliable D call. CDR3 length equals 14 residues. Germline V lookup: CDR1 LGHDT, CDR2 YNNKEL (reference sequence). V was shortened by 4 bases and J by 2 bases, with 11 bases between the two germline ends.

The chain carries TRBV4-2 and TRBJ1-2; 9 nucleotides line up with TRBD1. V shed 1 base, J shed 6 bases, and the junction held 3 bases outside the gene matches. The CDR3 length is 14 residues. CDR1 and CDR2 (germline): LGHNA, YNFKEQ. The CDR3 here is CASSQVDRGNGYTF. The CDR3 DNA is TGTGCCAGCAGCCAAGTGGACAGGGGAAATGGCTACACCTTC.

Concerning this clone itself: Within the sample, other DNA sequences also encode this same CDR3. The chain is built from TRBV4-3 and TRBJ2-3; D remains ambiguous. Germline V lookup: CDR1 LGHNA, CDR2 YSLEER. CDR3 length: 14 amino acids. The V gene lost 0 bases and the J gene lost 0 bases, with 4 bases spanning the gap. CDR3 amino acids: CASSQDPSTDTQYF. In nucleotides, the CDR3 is TGCGCCAGCAGCCAAGATCCTAGCACAGATACGCAGTATTTT.

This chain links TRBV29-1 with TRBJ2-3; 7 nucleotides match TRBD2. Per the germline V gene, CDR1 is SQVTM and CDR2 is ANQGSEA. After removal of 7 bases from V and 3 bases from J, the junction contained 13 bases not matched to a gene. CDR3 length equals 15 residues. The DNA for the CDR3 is TGCAGCGGCGATGGTGGCGGGGGAGGGACAGATACGCAGTATTTT. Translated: CSGDGGGGGTDTQYF.

CDR3 DNA sequence: TGTGCCAGCAGCCCCCCGGGTACGGTTACGGGGGTCACCTACAATGAGCAGTTCTTC. Translated, it gives CASSPPGTVTGVTYNEQFF. The J gene is TRBJ2-1, the V gene TRBV9; possible D gene TRBD2, 6 bases. CDR1 and CDR2 (germline): SGDLS, YYNGEE. V was clipped by 4 bases and J by 2 bases, with 25 bases between them. This CDR3 contains 19 residues.

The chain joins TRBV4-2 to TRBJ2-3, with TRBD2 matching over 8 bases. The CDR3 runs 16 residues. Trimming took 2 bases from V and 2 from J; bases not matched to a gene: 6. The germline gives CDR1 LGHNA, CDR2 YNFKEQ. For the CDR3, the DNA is TGTGCCAGCAGCCAAACCTCGGGGGGGTACACAGATACGCAGTATTTT. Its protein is CASSQTSGGYTDTQYF.

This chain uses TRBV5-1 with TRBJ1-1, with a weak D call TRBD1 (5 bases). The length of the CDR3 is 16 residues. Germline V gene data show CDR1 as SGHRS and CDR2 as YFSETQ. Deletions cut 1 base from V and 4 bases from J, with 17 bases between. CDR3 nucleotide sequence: TGCGCCAGCAGCTTGTCGTTTCGGGGGTCGGTCACTGAAGCTTTCTTT. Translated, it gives CASSLSFRGSVTEAFF.

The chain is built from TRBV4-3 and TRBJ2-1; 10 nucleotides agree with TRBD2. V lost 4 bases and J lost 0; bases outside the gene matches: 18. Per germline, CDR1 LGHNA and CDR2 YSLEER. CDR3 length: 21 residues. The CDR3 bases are TGCGCCAGCAGCCCTCAAAGAGTAGCGGGGGGCCTTCTGAGCTCCTACAATGAGCAGTTCTTC. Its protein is CASSPQRVAGGLLSSYNEQFF.

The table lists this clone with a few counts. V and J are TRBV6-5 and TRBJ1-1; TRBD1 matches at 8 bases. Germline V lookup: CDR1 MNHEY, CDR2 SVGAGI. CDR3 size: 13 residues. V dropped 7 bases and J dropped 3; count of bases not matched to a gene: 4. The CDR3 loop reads CASTQGADTEAFF. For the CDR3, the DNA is TGTGCCAGCACGCAGGGGGCGGACACTGAAGCTTTCTTT.

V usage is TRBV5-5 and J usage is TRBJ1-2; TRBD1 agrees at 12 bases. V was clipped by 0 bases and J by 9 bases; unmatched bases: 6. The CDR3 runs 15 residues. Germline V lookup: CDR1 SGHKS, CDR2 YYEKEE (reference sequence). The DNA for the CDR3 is TGTGCCAGCAGCTTGGCGGGGACAGGGGGCGCGAGCTACACCTTC. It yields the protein CASSLAGTGGASYTF.

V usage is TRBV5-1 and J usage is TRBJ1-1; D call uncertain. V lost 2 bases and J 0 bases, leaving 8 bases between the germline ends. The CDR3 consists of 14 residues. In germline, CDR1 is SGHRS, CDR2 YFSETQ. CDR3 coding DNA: TGCGCCAGCAGCTTAATCAGTATGAACACTGAAGCTTTCTTT. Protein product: CASSLISMNTEAFF.

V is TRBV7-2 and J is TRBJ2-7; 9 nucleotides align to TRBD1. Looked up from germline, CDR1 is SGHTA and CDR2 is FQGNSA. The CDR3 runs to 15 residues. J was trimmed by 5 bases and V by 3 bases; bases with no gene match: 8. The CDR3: CASSLLRGQGNEQYF. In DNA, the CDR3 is TGTGCCAGCAGCTTGCTACGTGGACAGGGGAACGAGCAGTACTTC.

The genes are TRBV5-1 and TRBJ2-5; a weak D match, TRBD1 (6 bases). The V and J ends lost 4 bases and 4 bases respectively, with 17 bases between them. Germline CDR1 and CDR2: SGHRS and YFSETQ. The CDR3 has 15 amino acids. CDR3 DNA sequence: TGCGCCAGCAGCCTAGGGGTTTCACAGGGAGAGACCCAGTACTTC. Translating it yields CASSLGVSQGETQYF. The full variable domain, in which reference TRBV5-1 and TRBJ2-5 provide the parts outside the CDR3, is KAGVTQTPRYLIKTRGQQVTLSCSPISGHRSVSWYQQTPGQGLQFLFEYFSETQRNKGNFPGRFSGRQFSNSRSEMNVSTLELGDSALYLCASSLGVSQGETQYFGPGTRLLVL.

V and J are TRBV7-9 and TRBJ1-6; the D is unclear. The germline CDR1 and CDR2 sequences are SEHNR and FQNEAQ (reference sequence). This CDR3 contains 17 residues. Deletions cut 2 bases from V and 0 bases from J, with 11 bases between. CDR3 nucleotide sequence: TGTGCCAGCAGCTTATGGTTAGGGAGCTCCTATAATTCACCCCTCCACTTT. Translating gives CASSLWLGSSYNSPLHF.

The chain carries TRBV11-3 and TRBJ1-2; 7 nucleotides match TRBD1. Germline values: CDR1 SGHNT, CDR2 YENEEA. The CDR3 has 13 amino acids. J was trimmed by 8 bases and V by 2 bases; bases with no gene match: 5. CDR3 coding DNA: TGTGCCAGCAGCTTAACGGGACAGAGAGGCTACACCTTC. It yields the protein CASSLTGQRGYTF.

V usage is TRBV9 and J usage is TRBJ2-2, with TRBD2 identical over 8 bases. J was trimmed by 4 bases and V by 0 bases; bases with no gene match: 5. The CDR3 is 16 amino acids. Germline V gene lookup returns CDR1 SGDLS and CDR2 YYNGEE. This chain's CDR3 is CASSVAGGGTTGELFF. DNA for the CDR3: TGTGCCAGCAGCGTAGCGGGAGGGGGGACCACCGGGGAGCTGTTTTTT.

CDR3 bases: TGTGCCAGCAGCGTAGCTGTAGACCAAGAGACCCAGTACTTC. Translated: CASSVAVDQETQYF. V usage is TRBV9 and J usage is TRBJ2-5; D uncertain. Trimming took 0 bases from V and 0 from J, leaving 6 bases between them. Germline lookup yields CDR1 SGDLS and CDR2 YYNGEE. The CDR3 has 14 residues.

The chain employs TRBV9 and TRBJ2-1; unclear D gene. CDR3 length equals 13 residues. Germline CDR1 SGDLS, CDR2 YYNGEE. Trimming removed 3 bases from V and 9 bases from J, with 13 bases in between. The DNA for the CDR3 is TGTGCCAGCAGCGGAGGCCCCTTCTTTGAGCAGTTCTTC. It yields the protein CASSGGPFFEQFF.

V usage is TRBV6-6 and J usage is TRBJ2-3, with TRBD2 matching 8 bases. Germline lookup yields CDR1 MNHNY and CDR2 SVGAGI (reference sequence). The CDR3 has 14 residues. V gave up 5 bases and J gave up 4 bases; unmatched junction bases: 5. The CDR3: CASSRGLAPDTQYF. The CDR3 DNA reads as TGTGCCAGCAGTCGCGGACTAGCCCCAGATACGCAGTATTTT.